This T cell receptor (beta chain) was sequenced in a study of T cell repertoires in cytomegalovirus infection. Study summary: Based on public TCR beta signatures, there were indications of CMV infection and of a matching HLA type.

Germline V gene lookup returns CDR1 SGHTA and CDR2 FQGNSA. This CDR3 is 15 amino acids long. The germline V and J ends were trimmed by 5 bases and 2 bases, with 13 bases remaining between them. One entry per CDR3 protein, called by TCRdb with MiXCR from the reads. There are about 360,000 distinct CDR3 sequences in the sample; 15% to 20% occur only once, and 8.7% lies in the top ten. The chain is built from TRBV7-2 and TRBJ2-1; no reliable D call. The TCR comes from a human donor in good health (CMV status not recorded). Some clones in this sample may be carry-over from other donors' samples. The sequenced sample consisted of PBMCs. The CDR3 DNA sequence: TGTGCCAGCAGCCCCAGTCGTGGAACCTACAATGAGCAGTTCTTC. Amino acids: CASSPSRGTYNEQFF.